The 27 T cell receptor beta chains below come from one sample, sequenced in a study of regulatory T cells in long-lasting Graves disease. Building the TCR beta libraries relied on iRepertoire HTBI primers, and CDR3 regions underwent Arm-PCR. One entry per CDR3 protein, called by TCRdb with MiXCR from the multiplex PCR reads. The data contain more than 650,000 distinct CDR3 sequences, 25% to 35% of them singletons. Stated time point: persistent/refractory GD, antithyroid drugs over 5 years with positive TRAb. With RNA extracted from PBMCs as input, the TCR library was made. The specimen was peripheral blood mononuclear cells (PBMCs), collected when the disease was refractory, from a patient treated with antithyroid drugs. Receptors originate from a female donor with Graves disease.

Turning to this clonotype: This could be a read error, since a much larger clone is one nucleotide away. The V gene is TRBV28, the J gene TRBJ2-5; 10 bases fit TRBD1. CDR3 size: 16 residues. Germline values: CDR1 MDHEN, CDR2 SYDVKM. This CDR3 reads CASSRVDRGPQETQCF. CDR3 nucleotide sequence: TGTGCCAGCAGCCGAGTTGACAGGGGGCCTCAAGAGACCCAGTGCTTC. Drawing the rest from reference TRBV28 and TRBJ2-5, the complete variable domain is DVKVTQSSRYLVKRTGEKVFLECVQDMDHENMFWYRQDPGLGLRLIYFSYDVKMKEKGDIPEGYSVSREKKERFSLILESASTNQTSMYLCASSRVDRGPQETQCFGPGTRLLVL.

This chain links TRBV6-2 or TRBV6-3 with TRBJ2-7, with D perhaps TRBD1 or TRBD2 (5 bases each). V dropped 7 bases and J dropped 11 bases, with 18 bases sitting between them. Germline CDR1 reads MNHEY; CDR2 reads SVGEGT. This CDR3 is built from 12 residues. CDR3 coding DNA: TGTGCCAGCAAGGGACGTCTCCTAGGGGAGTACTTC. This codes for CASKGRLLGEYF.

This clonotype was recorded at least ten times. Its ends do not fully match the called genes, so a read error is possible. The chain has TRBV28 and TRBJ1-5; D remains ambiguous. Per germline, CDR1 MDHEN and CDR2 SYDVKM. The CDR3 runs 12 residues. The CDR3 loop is CASSYSNRPQHF. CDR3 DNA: TGTGCCAGCAGCTATAGCAATCGGCCCCAGCATTTT.

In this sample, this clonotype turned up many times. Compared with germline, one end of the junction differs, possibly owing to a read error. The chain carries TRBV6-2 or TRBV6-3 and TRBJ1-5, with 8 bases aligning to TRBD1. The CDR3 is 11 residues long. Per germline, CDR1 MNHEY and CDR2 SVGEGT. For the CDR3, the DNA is TGTGCCAGCAGTGAAGGGGACAGGCGATGTTTT. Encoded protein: CASSEGDRRCF.

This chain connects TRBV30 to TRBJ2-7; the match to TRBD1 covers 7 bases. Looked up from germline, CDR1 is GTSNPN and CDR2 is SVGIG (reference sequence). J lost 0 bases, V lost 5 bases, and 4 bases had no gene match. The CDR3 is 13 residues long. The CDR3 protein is CAWCDRVSYEQYF. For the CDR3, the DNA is TGTGCCTGGTGTGACAGGGTCTCCTACGAGCAGTACTTC.

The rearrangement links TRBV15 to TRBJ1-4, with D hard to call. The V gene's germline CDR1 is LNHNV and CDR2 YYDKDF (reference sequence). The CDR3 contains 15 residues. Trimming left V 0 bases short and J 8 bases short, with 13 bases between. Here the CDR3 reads CATSREAGWEEKLFF. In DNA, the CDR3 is TGTGCCACCAGCAGAGAGGCAGGTTGGGAGGAAAAACTGTTTTTT.

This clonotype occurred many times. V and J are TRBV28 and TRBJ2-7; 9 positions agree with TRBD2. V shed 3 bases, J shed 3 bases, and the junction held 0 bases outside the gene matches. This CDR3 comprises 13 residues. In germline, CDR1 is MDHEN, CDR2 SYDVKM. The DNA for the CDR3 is TGTGCCAGCAGTTTTAGCGGGAGCTACGAGCAGTACTTC. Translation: CASSFSGSYEQYF.

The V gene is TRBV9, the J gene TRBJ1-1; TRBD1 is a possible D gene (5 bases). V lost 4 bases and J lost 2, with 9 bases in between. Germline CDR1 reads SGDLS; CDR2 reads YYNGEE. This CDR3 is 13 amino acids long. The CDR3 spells CASSRGFNTEAFF. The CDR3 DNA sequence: TGTGCCAGCAGCAGGGGATTTAACACTGAAGCTTTCTTT. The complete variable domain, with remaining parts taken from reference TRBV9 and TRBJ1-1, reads DSGVTQTPKHLITATGQRVTLRCSPRSGDLSVYWYQQSLDQGLQFLIQYYNGEERAKGNILERFSAQQFPDLHSELNLSSLELGDSALYFCASSRGFNTEAFFGQGTRLTVV.

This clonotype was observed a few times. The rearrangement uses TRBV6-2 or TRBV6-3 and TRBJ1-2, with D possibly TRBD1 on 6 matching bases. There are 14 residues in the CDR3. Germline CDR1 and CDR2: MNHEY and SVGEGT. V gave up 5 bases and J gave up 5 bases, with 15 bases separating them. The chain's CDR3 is CASSEGEGGYGYTF. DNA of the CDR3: TGTGCCAGCAGTGAGGGAGAGGGGGGATATGGCTACACCTTC.

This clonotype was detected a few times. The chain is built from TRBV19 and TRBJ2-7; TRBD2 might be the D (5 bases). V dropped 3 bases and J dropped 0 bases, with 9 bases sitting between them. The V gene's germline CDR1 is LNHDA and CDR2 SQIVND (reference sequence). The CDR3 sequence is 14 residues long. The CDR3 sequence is CASSMGTSSYEQYF. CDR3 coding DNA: TGTGCCAGTAGTATGGGAACTAGCTCCTACGAGCAGTACTTC.

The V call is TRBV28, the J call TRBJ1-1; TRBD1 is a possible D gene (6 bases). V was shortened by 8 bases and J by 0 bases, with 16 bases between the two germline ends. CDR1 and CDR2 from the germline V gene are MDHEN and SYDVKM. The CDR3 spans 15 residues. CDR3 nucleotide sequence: TGTGCCAGCTCTCTCCAGGGGCTCTTGAACACTGAAGCTTTCTTT. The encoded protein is CASSLQGLLNTEAFF.

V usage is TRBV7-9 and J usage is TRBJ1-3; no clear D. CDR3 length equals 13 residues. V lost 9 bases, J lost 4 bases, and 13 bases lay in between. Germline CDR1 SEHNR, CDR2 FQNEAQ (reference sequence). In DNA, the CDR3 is TGTGCCAGTCAAGAGGGAGGAGGAAACACCATATATTTT. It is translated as CASQEGGGNTIYF.

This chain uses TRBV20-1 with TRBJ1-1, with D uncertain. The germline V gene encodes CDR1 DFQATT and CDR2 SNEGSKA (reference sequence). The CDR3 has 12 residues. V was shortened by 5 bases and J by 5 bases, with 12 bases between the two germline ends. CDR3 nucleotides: TGCAGTGCTGGAGTGGGGTTGACTGAAGCTTTCTTT. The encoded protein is CSAGVGLTEAFF.

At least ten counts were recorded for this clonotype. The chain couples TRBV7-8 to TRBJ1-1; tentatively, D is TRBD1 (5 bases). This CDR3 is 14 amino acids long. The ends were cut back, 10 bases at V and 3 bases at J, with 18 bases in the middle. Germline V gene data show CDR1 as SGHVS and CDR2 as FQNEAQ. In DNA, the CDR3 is TGTGCCACCTCACTGACAGCGTTCGACACTGAAGCTTTCTTT. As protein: CATSLTAFDTEAFF.

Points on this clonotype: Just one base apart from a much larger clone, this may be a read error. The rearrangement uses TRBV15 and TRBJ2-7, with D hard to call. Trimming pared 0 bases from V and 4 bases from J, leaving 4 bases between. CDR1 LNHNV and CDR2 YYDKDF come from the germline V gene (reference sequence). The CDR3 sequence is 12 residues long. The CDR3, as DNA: TGTGCCACCAGCAGAGATAAGTACGAGCAGTACTTC. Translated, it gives CATSRDKYEQYF.

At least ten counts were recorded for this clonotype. DNA of the CDR3: TGTGCCAGCAGTTGGGTGGGCACTGAAGCTTTCTTT. This codes for CASSWVGTEAFF. V is TRBV12-3 or TRBV12-4 and J is TRBJ1-1, with D unclear. CDR3 size: 12 residues. V gave up 4 bases and J gave up 4 bases, with 7 bases separating them.

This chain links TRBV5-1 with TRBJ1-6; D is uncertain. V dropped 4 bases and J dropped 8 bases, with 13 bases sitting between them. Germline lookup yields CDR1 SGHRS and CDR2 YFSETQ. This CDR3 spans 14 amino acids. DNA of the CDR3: TGCGCCAGCAGCCAGGAATTAAGAGATTCACCCCTCCACTTT. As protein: CASSQELRDSPLHF.

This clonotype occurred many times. The CDR3 spells CASSLSLPRGSEQYF. CDR3 coding DNA: TGTGCCAGCAGCTTATCCCTACCAAGGGGTAGCGAGCAGTACTTC. This chain connects TRBV11-2 to TRBJ2-7; TRBD1 is a possible D gene (5 bases). V gave up 2 bases and J gave up 6 bases, with 17 bases separating them. Germline loops: CDR1 SGHAT, CDR2 FQNNGV. CDR3 length equals 15 residues. Full variable domain (rest looked up from reference TRBV11-2 and TRBJ2-7): EAGVAQSPRYKIIEKRQSVAFWCNPISGHATLYWYQQILGQGPKLLIQFQNNGVVDDSQLPKDRFSAERLKGVDSTLKIQPAKLEDSAVYLCASSLSLPRGSEQYFGPGTRLTVT.

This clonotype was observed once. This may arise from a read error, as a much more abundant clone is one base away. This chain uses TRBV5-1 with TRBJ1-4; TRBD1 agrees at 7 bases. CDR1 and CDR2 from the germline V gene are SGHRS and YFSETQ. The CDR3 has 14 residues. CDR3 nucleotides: TGCGCCAGCAGCGGGGACAGCGGTAATGAAAAACCGTTTTTT. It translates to CASSGDSGNEKPFF.

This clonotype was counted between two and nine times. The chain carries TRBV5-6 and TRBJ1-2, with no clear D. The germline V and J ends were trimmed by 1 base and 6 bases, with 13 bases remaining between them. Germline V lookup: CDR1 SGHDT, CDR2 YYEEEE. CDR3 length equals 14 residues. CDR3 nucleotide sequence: TGTGCCAGCAGCTTGACCGATACGATTCATGGCTACACCTTC. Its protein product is CASSLTDTIHGYTF. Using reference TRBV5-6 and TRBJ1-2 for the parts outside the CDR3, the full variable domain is DAGVTQSPTHLIKTRGQQVTLRCSPKSGHDTVSWYQQALGQGPQFIFQYYEEEERQRGNFPDRFSGHQFPNYSSELNVNALLLGDSALYLCASSLTDTIHGYTFGSGTRLTVV.

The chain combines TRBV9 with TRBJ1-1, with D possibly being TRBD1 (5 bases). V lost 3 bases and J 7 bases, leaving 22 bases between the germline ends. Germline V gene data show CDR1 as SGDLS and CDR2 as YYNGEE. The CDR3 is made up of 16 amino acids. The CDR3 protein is CASSAGGSGWENEAFF. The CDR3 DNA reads TGTGCCAGCAGCGCCGGGGGGTCAGGGTGGGAAAATGAAGCTTTCTTT.

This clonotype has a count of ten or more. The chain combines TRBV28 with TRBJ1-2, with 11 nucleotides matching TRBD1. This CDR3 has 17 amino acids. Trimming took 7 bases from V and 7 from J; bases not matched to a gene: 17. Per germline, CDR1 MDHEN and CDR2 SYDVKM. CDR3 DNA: TGTGCCAGCAACATACCGTTGGACAGGGGGCGGGTGTTTGGCTACACCTTC. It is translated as CASNIPLDRGRVFGYTF.

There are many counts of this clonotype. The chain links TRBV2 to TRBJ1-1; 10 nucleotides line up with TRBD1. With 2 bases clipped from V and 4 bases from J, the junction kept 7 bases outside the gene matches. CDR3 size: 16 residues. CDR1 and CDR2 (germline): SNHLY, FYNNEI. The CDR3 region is CASSEFGQGVGTEAFF. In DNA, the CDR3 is TGTGCCAGCAGTGAATTTGGACAGGGGGTTGGCACTGAAGCTTTCTTT.

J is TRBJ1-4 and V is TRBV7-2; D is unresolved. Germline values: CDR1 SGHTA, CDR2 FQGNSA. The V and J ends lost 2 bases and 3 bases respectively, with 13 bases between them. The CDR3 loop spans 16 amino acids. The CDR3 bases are TGTGCCAGCAGCTTACTATCGGGGAGGTCTAATGAAAAACTGTTTTTT. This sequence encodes CASSLLSGRSNEKLFF.

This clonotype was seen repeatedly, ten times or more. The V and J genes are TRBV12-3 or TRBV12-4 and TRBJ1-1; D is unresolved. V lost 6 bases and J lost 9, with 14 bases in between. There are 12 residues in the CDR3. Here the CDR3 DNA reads TGTGCCAGCAGAGGACGGACGGAACAAGCTTTCTTT. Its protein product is CASRGRTEQAFF.

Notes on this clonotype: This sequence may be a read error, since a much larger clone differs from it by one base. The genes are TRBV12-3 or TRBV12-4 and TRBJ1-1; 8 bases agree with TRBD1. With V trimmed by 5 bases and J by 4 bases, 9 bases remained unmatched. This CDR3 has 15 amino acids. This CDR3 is CASSLQGALSTEAFF. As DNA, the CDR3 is TGTGCCAGCAGTCTCCAGGGGGCGTTGAGCACTGAAGCTTTCTTT.

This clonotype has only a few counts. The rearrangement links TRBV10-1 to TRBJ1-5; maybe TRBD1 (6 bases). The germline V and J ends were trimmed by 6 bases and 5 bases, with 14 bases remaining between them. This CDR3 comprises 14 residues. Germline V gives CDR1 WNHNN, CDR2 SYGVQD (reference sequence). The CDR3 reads CASRNRVEDQPQHF. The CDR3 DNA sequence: TGCGCCAGCAGGAACAGGGTGGAAGATCAGCCCCAGCATTTT.